What follows are 25 T cell receptor beta chains derived from one specimen sequenced in a study of regulatory T cells in long-lasting Graves disease. Indicated time point: newly diagnosed GD, antithyroid drugs for less than 3 months. Construction of the TCR library relied on RNA isolated from PBMCs. The authors built TCR beta libraries using iRepertoire HTBI primers and Arm-PCR of CDR3 regions. MiXCR was run by TCRdb on the multiplex PCR reads, yielding one entry per CDR3 protein. Of about 400,000 distinct CDR3 sequences listed, around 15% were seen once; the top ten hold about 24%. The sample in question was peripheral blood mononuclear cells (PBMCs), obtained at new diagnosis, from a patient treated with antithyroid drugs. These receptor sequences come from a female donor with Graves disease.

This clonotype has a count of ten or more. The chain couples TRBV10-1 to TRBJ2-7; D is undetermined. The germline V gene encodes CDR1 WNHNN and CDR2 SYGVQD (reference sequence). CDR3 length: 12 residues. The ends were cut back, 1 base at V and 1 base at J, with 2 bases in the middle. CDR3 amino acids: CASSEFSYEQYF. Here the CDR3 DNA reads TGCGCCAGCAGTGAGTTTTCCTACGAGCAGTACTTC.

This clonotype was picked up a small number of times. This chain uses TRBV6-2 or TRBV6-3 with TRBJ2-1, with TRBD1 identical over 8 bases. CDR1 and CDR2 (germline): MNHEY, SVGEGT. The CDR3 consists of 17 residues. V gave up 7 bases and J gave up 0 bases; unmatched junction bases: 11. Here the CDR3 reads CASMGTGPRTSYNEQFF. The CDR3 DNA reads as TGTGCCAGCATGGGGACAGGCCCAAGGACCTCCTACAATGAGCAGTTCTTC.

This clonotype was observed at least ten times. The genes are TRBV12-3 or TRBV12-4 and TRBJ1-4; tentative D call: TRBD1 (6 bases). This CDR3 spans 14 amino acids. V was shortened by 5 bases and J by 8 bases, with 15 bases between the two germline ends. CDR3 protein: CASSLQGLREKLFF. DNA of the CDR3: TGTGCCAGCAGTCTACAGGGACTTAGGGAAAAACTGTTTTTT.

This clonotype was counted only a few times. It may be a read error: a sequence one base away is much more abundant. The chain has TRBV3-1 and TRBJ2-1, with 12 bases identical to TRBD2. Trimming took 2 bases from V and 1 from J; bases not matched to a gene: 0. The CDR3 contains 16 residues. Germline loops: CDR1 LGHDT, CDR2 YNNKEL (reference sequence). CDR3 coding DNA: TGTGCCAGCAGCCAAACTAGCGGGAGGTCCTACAATGAGCAGTTCTTC. Residues: CASSQTSGRSYNEQFF.

In its sample, this clonotype was seen many times. The V call is TRBV2, the J call TRBJ2-7, with 8 bases lining up with TRBD1. With V trimmed by 7 bases and J by 3 bases, 8 bases remained unmatched. Germline assignment: CDR1 SNHLY and CDR2 FYNNEI. This CDR3 is 14 amino acids long. The CDR3 sequence: CASTPGQDNYEQYF. As DNA, the CDR3 is TGTGCCAGCACCCCGGGACAGGACAACTACGAGCAGTACTTC.

As to this clonotype: One base separates it from a far larger clone, so it is likely a read error. This chain uses TRBV28 with TRBJ2-1, with 12 nucleotides matching TRBD1. The V gene's germline CDR1 is MDHEN and CDR2 SYDVKM. V gave up 8 bases and J gave up 13 bases; unmatched junction bases: 12. This CDR3 comprises 14 residues. The CDR3 loop reads CASFGTGGEETQFF. CDR3 sequence (DNA): TGTGCCAGCTTTGGGACAGGGGGCGAAGAGACCCAGTTCTTC.

Comments on this clonotype: A much larger clone lies a single base off, so this may be a read error. The chain recombines TRBV4-2 with TRBJ2-5, with D perhaps assigned TRBD1 or TRBD2 (5 bases each). V gave up 4 bases and J gave up 6 bases, with 18 bases separating them. CDR1 is LGHNA, CDR2 YNFKEQ, per germline. CDR3 size: 15 residues. CDR3 sequence: CASSLTAEQEKTQYF. Here the CDR3 DNA reads TGTGCCAGCAGCCTTACAGCGGAACAGGAGAAGACCCAGTACTTC.

This clonotype appeared a few times. The V and J genes are TRBV7-2 and TRBJ2-2; D possibly uses TRBD1 or TRBD2 (7 bases each). The CDR3 extends over 19 amino acids. V lost 5 bases and J lost 2, with 24 bases in between. Germline V CDR1 and CDR2: SGHTA, FQGNSA. The CDR3 DNA reads TGTGCCAGCAGCCAGGGGGTAGGCGGGAGTTTGGATAACACCGGGGAGCTGTTTTTT. It translates to CASSQGVGGSLDNTGELFF.

J is TRBJ2-1 and V is TRBV10-3; TRBD1 agrees at 8 bases. The CDR3 consists of 15 residues. J lost 0 bases, V lost 7 bases, and 5 bases had no gene match. Germline V CDR1 and CDR2: ENHRY, SYGVKD. In DNA form, the CDR3 reads TGTGCCATCACCGAAACAGGGGGCTCCTACAATGAGCAGTTCTTC. Its translation is CAITETGGSYNEQFF.

This clonotype was counted once. This clone may be a read error of a much larger clone one base away. The V gene is TRBV3-1, the J gene TRBJ1-3; 11 bases fit TRBD1. Per the germline V gene, CDR1 is LGHDT and CDR2 is YNNKEL (reference sequence). The CDR3 length is 14 residues. CDR3 nucleotide sequence: TGTGCCAGCAGCGGACAGGGGGCTGGAGACACCATATATTTT. Encoded protein: CASSGQGAGDTIYF.

This clonotype was recorded at least ten times. CDR3 loop: CASSLTGSGNTIYF. DNA of the CDR3: TGTGCCAGCAGCTTAACCGGCTCTGGAAACACCATATATTTT. The V gene is TRBV11-2, the J gene TRBJ1-3; D gene unclear. This CDR3 contains 14 residues. V dropped 2 bases and J dropped 0 bases, with 5 bases sitting between them. The germline gives CDR1 SGHAT, CDR2 FQNNGV.

This sequence joins TRBV12-3 or TRBV12-4 and TRBJ2-3; D may be TRBD2 (7 bases). Trimming cost V 5 bases and J 5 bases, with 20 bases left between them. This CDR3 has 16 amino acids. In DNA, the CDR3 is TGTGCCAGCAGTCCCACGGGGGCGGGAGTGAGAGATACGCAGTATTTT. The encoded protein is CASSPTGAGVRDTQYF.

This clonotype has ten or more counts. The DNA for the CDR3 is TGTGCCAGCAGCTTACTAGCTACCAACGAGCAGTACTTC. This gives the protein CASSLLATNEQYF. The chain is built from TRBV13 and TRBJ2-7; possibly TRBD2 for D (5 bases). Between the trimmed V and J ends, which lost 2 bases and 5 bases, there was a span of 10 bases. The CDR3 is 13 residues long. Germline values: CDR1 PRHDT, CDR2 FYEKMQ (reference sequence).

The table lists this clonotype with a few counts. A read error may produce the germline difference seen at one junction end. The chain couples TRBV12-3 or TRBV12-4 to TRBJ2-3; a possible D gene is TRBD2 (6 bases). The CDR3 loop spans 16 amino acids. The CDR3 here is CASNLDSGYHTDTQYF. The DNA of the CDR3 is TGTGCCAGCAATTTAGATAGCGGATACCACACAGATACGCAGTATTTT.

This clonotype was counted ten times or more. The CDR3 loop is CASSLLPGQDEQYF. CDR3 DNA: TGTGCCAGCAGCTTACTGCCAGGGCAGGACGAGCAGTACTTC. V gene TRBV7-9 combines with J gene TRBJ2-7, with D perhaps matching TRBD1 (5 bases). The V end lost 2 bases, the J end lost 5 bases, and 13 bases lay between the germline ends. Germline CDR1 and CDR2: SEHNR and FQNEAQ (reference sequence). This CDR3 spans 14 amino acids.

This clonotype was seen at least ten times. The chain joins TRBV20-1 to TRBJ1-5; 7 nucleotides agree with TRBD1. Germline V gene data show CDR1 as DFQATT and CDR2 as SNEGSKA (reference sequence). After removal of 5 bases from V and 6 bases from J, the junction contained 10 bases not matched to a gene. The CDR3 loop spans 14 amino acids. The CDR3 sequence: CSASKGRGVQPQHF. The CDR3 region has the DNA TGCAGTGCTTCCAAGGGCAGGGGGGTTCAGCCCCAGCATTTT.

This chain connects TRBV3-1 to TRBJ2-3; D ambiguous. The germline CDR1 and CDR2 sequences are LGHDT and YNNKEL (reference sequence). Trimming took 3 bases from V and 0 from J, leaving 16 bases between them. The CDR3 totals 17 residues. CDR3 sequence: CASSQAATPHSTDTQYF. The CDR3 coding sequence is TGTGCCAGCAGCCAGGCGGCGACACCACATAGCACAGATACGCAGTATTTT.

This clonotype was observed a handful of times. Given a much more abundant clone one base away, this may be a read error. The V gene is TRBV11-2, the J gene TRBJ2-1; 8 bases match TRBD2. The last part of the DNA fits TRBJ2-5 better; the J call may be wrong. From germline, CDR1 is SGHAT and CDR2 FQNNGV. This CDR3 is 16 amino acids long. DNA of the CDR3: TGTGCCAGCAGCGTCGGGACTAGTCTTCCGGTAGAGACCCAGTACTTC. As protein: CASSVGTSLPVETQYF.

Many counts were recorded for this clonotype. The V call is TRBV3-1, the J call TRBJ2-3, with 9 bases aligning to TRBD1. Germline-derived CDR1 and CDR2 are LGHDT and YNNKEL (reference sequence). After removal of 0 bases from V and 6 bases from J, the junction contained 16 bases not matched to a gene. The CDR3 loop spans 19 amino acids. DNA for the CDR3: TGTGCCAGCAGCCAAGATGGGCCCGATGGGACAGGGAAGACGGATACGCAGTATTTT. It translates to CASSQDGPDGTGKTDTQYF.

V usage is TRBV9 and J usage is TRBJ1-4; 8 nucleotides match TRBD1. J was trimmed by 2 bases and V by 3 bases; bases with no gene match: 9. The CDR3 is 17 residues long. In germline, CDR1 is SGDLS, CDR2 YYNGEE. In DNA form, the CDR3 reads TGTGCCAGCAGCGGCGAGGGTCAGGGGGCGACTAATGAAAAACTGTTTTTT. It yields the protein CASSGEGQGATNEKLFF.

J is TRBJ2-3 and V is TRBV28, with D possibly matching TRBD1 (6 bases). The end of the DNA aligns better with TRBJ2-7, so the J call may be wrong. The CDR3 is 14 amino acids. Germline assignment: CDR1 MDHEN and CDR2 SYDVKM. The CDR3 DNA sequence: TGTGCCAGCAGGATGGGGGCTACGACCTACGAGCAGTACTTC. It specifies CASRMGATTYEQYF.

This clonotype was seen more than once but under ten times. The chain carries TRBV19 and TRBJ2-1; possibly TRBD2 for D (7 bases). This CDR3 contains 14 residues. Trimming shortened V by 9 bases and J by 2 bases, and 14 bases separated the two germline ends. Germline CDR1 LNHDA, CDR2 SQIVND (reference sequence). The CDR3 DNA follows: TGTGCCAGCCAAAGGGGGGGAACCTACAATGAGCAGTTCTTC. It specifies CASQRGGTYNEQFF.

This clonotype showed up many times. V usage is TRBV6-2 or TRBV6-3 and J usage is TRBJ1-1; TRBD1 agrees at 7 bases. This CDR3 contains 23 residues. The V segment lost 7 bases and the J segment 0 bases; nucleotides outside the gene matches: 32. In germline, CDR1 is MNHEY, CDR2 SVGEGT. This chain's CDR3 is CASTPSPYTTGRDLGYMNTEAFF. For the CDR3, the DNA is TGTGCCAGCACCCCATCTCCCTACACGACAGGGAGGGACCTCGGTTACATGAACACTGAAGCTTTCTTT.

The chain combines TRBV19 with TRBJ2-1, with 14 bases aligning to TRBD2. CDR3 length: 15 amino acids. Looked up from germline, CDR1 is LNHDA and CDR2 is SQIVND (reference sequence). With 5 bases clipped from V and 6 bases from J, the junction kept 3 bases outside the gene matches. CDR3: CASSSGLAGANEQFF. The CDR3 bases are TGTGCCAGTAGTTCGGGACTAGCGGGAGCCAATGAGCAGTTCTTC. Filled out from reference TRBV19 and TRBJ2-1, the complete variable domain reads DGGITQSPKYLFRKEGQNVTLSCEQNLNHDAMYWYRQDPGQGLRLIYYSQIVNDFQKGDIAEGYSVSREKKESFPLTVTSAQKNPTAFYLCASSSGLAGANEQFFGPGTRLTVL.

This clonotype was seen at least ten times. The CDR3 loop reads CAISETGGAVNTEAFF. CDR3 nucleotide sequence: TGTGCCATCAGTGAGACAGGGGGTGCCGTGAACACTGAAGCTTTCTTT. This sequence joins TRBV10-3 and TRBJ1-1, with TRBD1 identical over 8 bases. Germline V lookup: CDR1 ENHRY, CDR2 SYGVKD. With V trimmed by 2 bases and J by 0 bases, 5 bases remained unmatched. The CDR3 has 16 amino acids.